Shown below are 22 T cell receptor beta chains from a single sample sequenced in a study of CD8 T cells in Susac syndrome. Random-hexamer reverse transcription was applied to roughly 0.5 to 1 ug RNA. A single record per CDR3 protein comes from TCRdb applying MiXCR to the immunoSEQ multiplex PCR reads. The top ten hold over 0.075% of the sample, which has roughly 200,000 distinct CDR3 sequences, 90% to 95% seen once. Material: CD4+ T cells from PBMCs. Receptors were obtained from a human donor with Susac syndrome.

The V call is TRBV6-6, the J call TRBJ1-1; perhaps TRBD1 as D (6 bases). V was pared by 6 bases and J by 7 bases, with 24 bases between. This CDR3 is 16 amino acids long. CDR1 is MNHNY, CDR2 SVGAGI, per germline (reference sequence). The DNA for the CDR3 is TGTGCCAGCAGGGCTCTTGGGACACCTAAGTTGGGTGAAGCTTTCTTT. Residues: CASRALGTPKLGEAFF.

The chain carries TRBV12-3 or TRBV12-4 and TRBJ1-3; no clear D. The CDR3 has 15 residues. V was pared by 5 bases and J by 0 bases, with 11 bases between. The CDR3 protein is CASSPQVLSGNTIYF. The CDR3 region has the DNA TGTGCCAGCAGTCCCCAGGTTCTCTCTGGAAACACCATATATTTT.

V and J are TRBV7-3 and TRBJ1-1, with D possibly TRBD1 on 5 matching bases. The CDR3 sequence is 13 residues long. V was pared by 8 bases and J by 2 bases, with 12 bases between. Germline V gene sequence: CDR1 SGHTA, CDR2 FQGTGA. Here the CDR3 DNA reads TGTGCCAGCCCGGGGGGGGGAAACACTGAAGCTTTCTTT. Translation gives CASPGGGNTEAFF.

The chain joins TRBV20-1 to TRBJ1-1, with no clear D. Trimming shortened V by 3 bases and J by 1 base, and 9 bases separated the two germline ends. The length of the CDR3 is 13 residues. Germline V gene data show CDR1 as DFQATT and CDR2 as SNEGSKA (reference sequence). The CDR3 here is CSASYRQNTEAFF. DNA for the CDR3: TGCAGTGCTAGCTACAGACAGAACACTGAAGCTTTCTTT.

This chain joins TRBV5-1 and TRBJ1-2; a weak D match, TRBD1 (5 bases). The germline V and J ends were trimmed by 3 bases and 8 bases, with 26 bases remaining between them. Germline assignment: CDR1 SGHRS and CDR2 YFSETQ. The CDR3 is made up of 17 amino acids. CDR3 DNA sequence: TGCGCCAGCAGCTCGAGCACCTCATCTCCGGGGCGTGAGGGCTACACCTTC. Translated: CASSSSTSSPGREGYTF.

This chain links TRBV20-1 with TRBJ2-1, with 8 bases identical to TRBD2. The V segment lost 4 bases and the J segment 5 bases; nucleotides outside the gene matches: 4. Germline CDR1 reads DFQATT; CDR2 reads SNEGSKA (reference sequence). The length of the CDR3 is 13 residues. CDR3 nucleotide sequence: TGCAGTGCTATGGCGGGGGGCAACAATGAGCAGTTCTTC. Its protein product is CSAMAGGNNEQFF.

This sequence joins TRBV5-1 and TRBJ2-5, with 10 positions matching TRBD1. Losses at the gene ends were 0 bases for V and 3 bases for J; bases not matched to a gene: 2. This CDR3 is built from 15 residues. Germline CDR1 SGHRS, CDR2 YFSETQ. The CDR3 nucleotides are TGCGCCAGCAGCTTGGAGGGGACAGGGGAAGAGACCCAGTACTTC. It codes for CASSLEGTGEETQYF.

J is TRBJ1-6 and V is TRBV11-2; possibly TRBD1 for D (5 bases). Trimming shortened V by 5 bases and J by 0 bases, and 17 bases separated the two germline ends. Germline lookup yields CDR1 SGHAT and CDR2 FQNNGV. The CDR3 has 18 amino acids. The CDR3 region is CASSARTTLGSYNSPLHF. In DNA form, the CDR3 reads TGTGCCAGCAGCGCACGGACAACTCTGGGCTCCTATAATTCACCCCTCCACTTT.

In this sample, this clonotype turned up a few times. The rearrangement links TRBV27 to TRBJ2-5; no clear D. Germline V lookup: CDR1 MNHEY, CDR2 SMNVEV (reference sequence). The V gene lost 3 bases and the J gene lost 4 bases, with 9 bases spanning the gap. The CDR3 runs to 13 residues. The DNA of the CDR3 is TGTGCCAGCAGTTTCAGCCTGGCAGAGACCCAGTACTTC. Encoded protein: CASSFSLAETQYF.

V is TRBV28 and J is TRBJ2-7; 9 bases match TRBD2. The CDR3 is 16 residues long. CDR1 is MDHEN, CDR2 SYDVKM, per germline. With V trimmed by 3 bases and J by 4 bases, 10 bases remained unmatched. CDR3 sequence (DNA): TGTGCCAGCAGTTTTTCTCATAGCGGGAGTGTTTACGAGCAGTACTTC. This encodes CASSFSHSGSVYEQYF.

The chain employs TRBV11-2 and TRBJ2-7; 8 bases are shared with TRBD1. The CDR3 length is 16 residues. J lost 5 bases, V lost 0 bases, and 9 bases had no gene match. Germline CDR1 reads SGHAT; CDR2 reads FQNNGV. CDR3 in DNA: TGTGCCAGCAGCTTAGAGGGGGGACAGGTTCTGGACGAGCAGTACTTC. It translates to CASSLEGGQVLDEQYF.

J is TRBJ2-5 and V is TRBV7-3; D may correspond to TRBD1 or TRBD2 (5 bases each). Looked up from germline, CDR1 is SGHTA and CDR2 is FQGTGA. This CDR3 is 13 amino acids long. V gave up 8 bases and J gave up 0 bases, with 10 bases separating them. CDR3 bases: TGTGCCAGCTCGGGGCACCACCAAGAGACCCAGTACTTC. It translates to CASSGHHQETQYF.

This clonotype was seen only once. The chain uses TRBV10-3 and TRBJ2-1, with TRBD2 matching over 10 bases. CDR1 and CDR2 from the germline V gene are ENHRY and SYGVKD. V was pared by 0 bases and J by 6 bases, with 8 bases of the junction left unmatched. The CDR3 runs to 17 residues. CDR3 DNA: TGTGCCATCAGTGAGTCTAGGTGGTTAGCGGGAGGCAATGAGCAGTTCTTC. Translated, it gives CAISESRWLAGGNEQFF.

The CDR3 region is CASSPQRDTEAFF. The CDR3 DNA reads TGTGCCAGCAGCCCACAGAGAGACACTGAAGCTTTCTTT. This chain joins TRBV7-8 and TRBJ1-1; D is undetermined. This CDR3 has 13 residues. Germline V gene sequence: CDR1 SGHVS, CDR2 FQNEAQ. V was shortened by 5 bases and J by 3 bases, with 10 bases between the two germline ends.

Here the CDR3 reads CAIRAAPTSGELFF. CDR3 coding DNA: TGTGCCATCAGAGCGGCGCCAACGTCCGGGGAGCTGTTTTTT. The chain combines TRBV10-3 with TRBJ2-2; D perhaps matches TRBD2 (5 bases). CDR3 length equals 14 residues. Germline lookup yields CDR1 ENHRY and CDR2 SYGVKD. Trimming took 6 bases from V and 6 from J, leaving 14 bases between them.

This chain connects TRBV4-1 to TRBJ1-2; D gene ambiguous. The CDR3 runs to 14 residues. The ends were cut back, 0 bases at V and 4 bases at J, with 9 bases in the middle. The germline gives CDR1 MGHRA, CDR2 YSYEKL. The CDR3 reads CASSQERFSYGYTF. For the CDR3, the DNA is TGCGCCAGCAGCCAAGAGCGGTTTAGCTATGGCTACACCTTC.

The V gene is TRBV5-1, the J gene TRBJ2-5; D call uncertain. Between the trimmed V and J ends, which lost 2 bases and 6 bases, there was a span of 14 bases. The CDR3 consists of 14 residues. The V gene's germline CDR1 is SGHRS and CDR2 YFSETQ. Here the CDR3 DNA reads TGCGCCAGCAGCTTAGACCCGAATGTGAAGACCCAGTACTTC. Translated: CASSLDPNVKTQYF.

The V gene is TRBV5-1, the J gene TRBJ2-6; D gene unclear. This CDR3 has 16 residues. Germline V gene lookup returns CDR1 SGHRS and CDR2 YFSETQ. Trimming left V 4 bases short and J 1 base short, with 12 bases between. The CDR3 spells CASSVTDWSGANVLTF. The CDR3 bases are TGCGCCAGCAGCGTGACCGATTGGTCTGGGGCCAACGTCCTGACTTTC.

The chain recombines TRBV15 with TRBJ2-5; no clear D gene. Germline CDR1 reads LNHNV; CDR2 reads YYDKDF (reference sequence). Trimming cost V 2 bases and J 5 bases, with 12 bases left between them. The CDR3 runs to 14 residues. The CDR3 spells CATSRREFGETQYF. CDR3 bases: TGTGCCACCAGCAGACGCGAATTTGGGGAGACCCAGTACTTC.

This rearrangement joins TRBV20-1 to TRBJ1-2, with a tentative D call TRBD1 (5 bases). Trimming pared 4 bases from V and 2 bases from J, leaving 11 bases between. This CDR3 contains 13 residues. Per the germline V gene, CDR1 is DFQATT and CDR2 is SNEGSKA (reference sequence). CDR3 DNA: TGCAGTGCTAAATGGGGGGGGAACTATGGCTACACCTTC. Translation: CSAKWGGNYGYTF.

This chain links TRBV5-1 with TRBJ1-5; TRBD1 matches at 8 bases. Unmatched junction bases numbered 9, after V lost 4 bases and J lost 6 bases. This CDR3 comprises 15 residues. Germline assignment: CDR1 SGHRS and CDR2 YFSETQ. The CDR3 loop is CASSKKTGEGQPQHF. CDR3 DNA sequence: TGCGCCAGCAGCAAAAAGACAGGGGAGGGTCAGCCCCAGCATTTT.

This chain joins TRBV15 and TRBJ1-3, with TRBD1 as a possible D gene (5 bases). The V gene's germline CDR1 is LNHNV and CDR2 YYDKDF (reference sequence). V gave up 2 bases and J gave up 0 bases, with 11 bases separating them. CDR3 length: 16 residues. CDR3 sequence: CATSRLLDSSGNTIYF. The CDR3 nucleotides read TGTGCCACCAGCAGACTCCTAGACAGCTCTGGAAACACCATATATTTT.